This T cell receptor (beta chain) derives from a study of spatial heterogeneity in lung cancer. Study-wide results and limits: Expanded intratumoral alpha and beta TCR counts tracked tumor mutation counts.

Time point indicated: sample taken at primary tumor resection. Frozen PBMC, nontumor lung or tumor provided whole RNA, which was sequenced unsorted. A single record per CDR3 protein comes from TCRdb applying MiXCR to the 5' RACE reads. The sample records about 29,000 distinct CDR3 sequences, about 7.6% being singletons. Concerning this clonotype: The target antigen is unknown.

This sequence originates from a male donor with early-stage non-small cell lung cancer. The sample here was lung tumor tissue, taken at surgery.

The CDR3 bases are TGTGCCAGCAGCTTAGGCCACCGGGAAAAACTGTTTTTT. Translated, it gives CASSLGHREKLFF. This chain links TRBV7-8 with TRBJ1-4; D remains ambiguous. Trimming removed 1 base at V and 8 bases at J, with 8 bases between. CDR1 and CDR2 (germline): SGHVS, FQNEAQ. The CDR3 has 13 amino acids.